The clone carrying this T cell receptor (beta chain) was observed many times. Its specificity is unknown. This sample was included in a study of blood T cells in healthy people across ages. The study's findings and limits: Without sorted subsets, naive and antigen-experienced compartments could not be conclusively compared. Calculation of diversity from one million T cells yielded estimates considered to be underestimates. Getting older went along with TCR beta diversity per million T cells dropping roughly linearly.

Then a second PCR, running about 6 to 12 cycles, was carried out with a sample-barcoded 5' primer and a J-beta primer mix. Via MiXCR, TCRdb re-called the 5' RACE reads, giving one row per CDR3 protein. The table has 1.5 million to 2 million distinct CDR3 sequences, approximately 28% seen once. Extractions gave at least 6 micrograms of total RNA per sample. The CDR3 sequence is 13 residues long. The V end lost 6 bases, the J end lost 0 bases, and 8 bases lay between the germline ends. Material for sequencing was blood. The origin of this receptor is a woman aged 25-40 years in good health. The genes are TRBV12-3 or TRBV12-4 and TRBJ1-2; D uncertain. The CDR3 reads CASSYSSNYGYTF. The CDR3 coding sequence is TGTGCCAGCAGCTACAGTTCTAACTATGGCTACACCTTC.